The 9 T cell receptor beta chains listed next were all sequenced from one sample in a study of T cell changes during pregnancy in multiple sclerosis. Some clones are missing from TCRdb's copy, which holds only in-frame ones; the method was immunoSEQ multiplex PCR. The sample includes 35,000 to 45,000 clones, more than 85% of them seen just once. The sequences come from CD4+ T cells from peripheral blood mononuclear cells, collected after pregnancy. The receptors stem from a female donor in good health, enrolled as a control in a pregnancy study.

Only one count was recorded for this clone. V is TRBV5-1 and J is TRBJ1-1; 9 bases map to TRBD1. CDR3 length: 14 amino acids. V lost 4 bases, J lost 3 bases, and 4 bases stayed unmatched. Germline lookup yields CDR1 SGHRS and CDR2 YFSETQ. The CDR3: CASSGTGSDTEAFF. DNA of the CDR3: TGCGCCAGCAGCGGGACAGGGAGTGACACTGAAGCTTTCTTT.

This clone was observed a single time. J is TRBJ2-1 and V is TRBV15; 7 bases align to TRBD1. Per the germline V gene, CDR1 is LNHNV and CDR2 is YYDKDF (reference sequence). J gave up 1 base and V 0 bases, and 3 bases lay outside the gene matches. The CDR3 loop spans 16 amino acids. DNA for the CDR3: TGTGCCACCAGCAGAGAAGGGACAGAATCCTACAATGAGCAGTTCTTC. Translation gives CATSREGTESYNEQFF.

This sequence joins TRBV29-1 and TRBJ2-1; 14 bases align to TRBD2. The CDR3 extends over 16 amino acids. The junction had 9 bases not matched to a gene; V was cut back by 0 bases and J by 11 bases. CDR1 is SQVTM, CDR2 ANQGSEA, per germline. CDR3 sequence: CSVEDRLGLAGAKQFF. The DNA of the CDR3 is TGCAGCGTTGAAGATCGATTGGGACTAGCGGGGGCCAAGCAGTTCTTC.

The rearrangement links TRBV18 to TRBJ1-1; D unclear. V was trimmed by 1 base and J by 1 base, leaving 7 bases between them. Germline V gives CDR1 KGHSH, CDR2 LQKENI. CDR3 length: 14 amino acids. CDR3 region: CASSPRSTNTEAFF. The CDR3, as DNA: TGTGCCAGCTCACCACGCAGTACGAACACTGAAGCTTTCTTT. Variable domain in full (rest from reference TRBV18 and TRBJ1-1): NAGVMQNPRHLVRRRGQEARLRCSPMKGHSHVYWYRQLPEEGLKFMVYLQKENIIDESGMPKERFSAEFPKEGPSILRIQQVVRGDSAAYFCASSPRSTNTEAFFGQGTRLTVV.

This chain links TRBV28 with TRBJ2-3; TRBD2 aligns across 9 bases. The germline V gene encodes CDR1 MDHEN and CDR2 SYDVKM. V dropped 2 bases and J dropped 6; count of bases not matched to a gene: 3. The CDR3 is 14 amino acids. The CDR3 coding sequence is TGTGCCAGCAGTTTAGCGGGGGGGATTGATACGCAGTATTTT. Protein product: CASSLAGGIDTQYF.

The chain links TRBV30 to TRBJ2-5; 10 nucleotides agree with TRBD1. CDR3 size: 14 residues. V trimming: 4 bases; J trimming: 6 bases; junction bases outside the gene matches: 8. Germline V lookup: CDR1 GTSNPN, CDR2 SVGIG (reference sequence). The DNA for the CDR3 is TGTGCCTGGACCTCCGGGACAGGGGCACAGACCCAGTACTTC. Its translation: CAWTSGTGAQTQYF.

The chain is built from TRBV5-1 and TRBJ1-2; D is unclear. The V gene lost 0 bases and the J gene lost 8 bases, with 17 bases spanning the gap. The germline gives CDR1 SGHRS, CDR2 YFSETQ. CDR3 size: 15 residues. CDR3 sequence (DNA): TGCGCCAGCAGCTTGGAGGCCAGCTTAACGCGGGGCTACACCTTC. Protein: CASSLEASLTRGYTF.

The genes are TRBV7-2 and TRBJ2-1; 8 positions match TRBD2. The CDR3 contains 14 residues. After removal of 2 bases from V and 8 bases from J, the junction contained 5 bases not matched to a gene. Germline values: CDR1 SGHTA, CDR2 FQGNSA. The CDR3 DNA is TGTGCCAGCAGCTTAAACGGGAGGGTCGATGAGCAGTTCTTC. Its protein is CASSLNGRVDEQFF.

V and J are TRBV6-6 and TRBJ1-2; TRBD1 matches at 7 bases. The CDR3 contains 14 residues. The germline V gene encodes CDR1 MNHNY and CDR2 SVGAGI (reference sequence). The trim removed 8 bases at V and 8 bases at J, leaving 14 bases unmatched. Written as DNA, the CDR3 is TGTGCCAGCTTCCCTGACAGGGAGATATCAGGCTACACCTTC. It specifies CASFPDREISGYTF.